Listed here are 20 T cell receptor beta chains from one sample, sequenced in a study of T cells after yellow fever vaccination. MiXCR was run by TCRdb on the 5' RACE reads, yielding one entry per CDR3 protein. The sample carries 500,000 to 650,000 distinct CDR3 sequences, about a sixth recorded once. This material consisted of PBMCs, taken 5 days after the first yellow fever vaccination. The origin of the receptors is a man younger than 35 who received the YFV17D yellow fever vaccine.

This clonotype was recorded many times. The V call is TRBV4-1, the J call TRBJ2-1; D unresolved. Germline CDR1 reads MGHRA; CDR2 reads YSYEKL. CDR3 length: 13 amino acids. Trimming took 0 bases from V and 5 from J, leaving 5 bases between them. In DNA form, the CDR3 reads TGCGCCAGCAGCCAAGATCGGAACAATGAGCAGTTCTTC. It translates to CASSQDRNNEQFF.

This clonotype occurred a few times. The rearrangement joins TRBV20-1 to TRBJ2-7, with no clear D. V dropped 4 bases and J dropped 2 bases, with 18 bases sitting between them. The CDR3 is 15 amino acids. Germline V gene lookup returns CDR1 DFQATT and CDR2 SNEGSKA (reference sequence). CDR3 DNA sequence: TGCAGTGCTACCGCCCCGGGTTGGGGAACCTACGAGCAGTACTTC. Protein sequence: CSATAPGWGTYEQYF.

J is TRBJ2-3 and V is TRBV12-3 or TRBV12-4; the D is unclear. V was shortened by 3 bases and J by 10 bases, with 11 bases between the two germline ends. The CDR3 spans 12 residues. CDR3 bases: TGTGCCAGCAGTTTTGAACCGCTGGCGCAGTATTTT. Encoded protein: CASSFEPLAQYF.

This clonotype was counted only a few times. The genes are TRBV15 and TRBJ2-1; the D gene is possibly TRBD2 (6 bases). Trimming pared 8 bases from V and 5 bases from J, leaving 16 bases between. Germline V lookup: CDR1 LNHNV, CDR2 YYDKDF (reference sequence). The CDR3 runs to 14 residues. CDR3 sequence reads: CATSYYGGNNEQFF. CDR3 coding DNA: TGTGCCACCTCCTATTACGGGGGTAACAATGAGCAGTTCTTC.

This clonotype was detected only a few times. The rearrangement uses TRBV5-1 and TRBJ1-1; no definite D call. The CDR3 spans 13 residues. Trimming took 4 bases from V and 8 from J, leaving 15 bases between them. Per germline, CDR1 SGHRS and CDR2 YFSETQ. As DNA, the CDR3 is TGCGCCAGCAGCCAAAGGTGGGCGTTCGAAGCTTTCTTT. Translated: CASSQRWAFEAFF.

This chain links TRBV12-3 or TRBV12-4 with TRBJ2-6, with 7 bases lining up with TRBD1. The CDR3 contains 18 residues. The V segment lost 6 bases and the J segment 1 base; nucleotides outside the gene matches: 12. CDR3 loop: CASSWTGRQLSGANVLTF. In nucleotides, the CDR3 is TGTGCCAGCAGCTGGACAGGTCGCCAGTTGTCTGGGGCCAACGTCCTGACTTTC.

The V and J genes are TRBV18 and TRBJ1-2; a possible D gene is TRBD1 (6 bases). This CDR3 has 14 amino acids. CDR1 and CDR2 (germline): KGHSH, LQKENI. V was trimmed by 6 bases and J by 4 bases, leaving 15 bases between them. This chain's CDR3 is CASSPADSFYGYTF. In DNA, the CDR3 is TGTGCCAGCTCCCCTGCGGACAGTTTCTATGGCTACACCTTC.

This chain connects TRBV6-1 to TRBJ2-3; the D is unclear. CDR1 is MNHNS, CDR2 SASEGT, per germline. The V and J ends lost 6 bases and 4 bases respectively, with 17 bases between them. The CDR3 extends over 15 amino acids. The CDR3 DNA reads as TGTGCCAGCAGCCGTCCCAAATGGGTCGCAGATACGCAGTATTTT. It translates to CASSRPKWVADTQYF.

This clonotype appeared a few times. The chain carries TRBV6-2 or TRBV6-3 and TRBJ2-5, with D possibly TRBD1 on 5 matching bases. This CDR3 comprises 15 residues. The V gene lost 2 bases and the J gene lost 4 bases, with 14 bases spanning the gap. Germline V gives CDR1 MNHEY, CDR2 SVGEGT. Here the CDR3 reads CASSYPTDTTETQYF. CDR3 in DNA: TGTGCCAGCAGTTACCCGACGGACACCACAGAGACCCAGTACTTC.

The chain has TRBV5-4 and TRBJ2-5; TRBD1 aligns across 10 bases. Trimming cost V 4 bases and J 2 bases; bases outside gene matches: 5. This CDR3 is 15 amino acids long. Germline CDR1 SGHNT, CDR2 YYREEE (reference sequence). The DNA of the CDR3 is TGTGCCAGCAGCATCGGGACAGGGGTACAAGAGACCCAGTACTTC. This sequence encodes CASSIGTGVQETQYF.

This chain joins TRBV6-2 or TRBV6-3 and TRBJ1-5; D call uncertain. Germline-derived CDR1 and CDR2 are MNHEY and SVGEGT. The CDR3 runs to 14 residues. The V end was cut by 10 bases, the J end by 0 bases, with 13 bases between. The CDR3 here is CATHGRASNQPQHF. Written as DNA, the CDR3 is TGTGCCACCCATGGACGGGCTAGCAATCAGCCCCAGCATTTT.

This clonotype has only a few counts. The chain has TRBV7-9 and TRBJ2-3, with TRBD2 matching over 10 bases. There are 16 residues in the CDR3. The V gene's germline CDR1 is SEHNR and CDR2 FQNEAQ (reference sequence). The ends lost 6 bases at V and 4 bases at J; junction bases unmatched: 10. In DNA form, the CDR3 reads TGTGCCAGCAGATTCACCGGGACTAGCGTCCCAGATACGCAGTATTTT. Translation gives CASRFTGTSVPDTQYF.

The chain is built from TRBV6-2 or TRBV6-3 and TRBJ1-4; D unclear. The ends were cut back, 0 bases at V and 8 bases at J, with 10 bases in the middle. Germline-derived CDR1 and CDR2 are MNHEY and SVGEGT. The CDR3 consists of 14 residues. The CDR3 region is CASSYSQLREKLFF. The CDR3 coding sequence is TGTGCCAGCAGTTACTCCCAGTTACGGGAAAAACTGTTTTTT.

The V call is TRBV3-1, the J call TRBJ1-2, with D possibly being TRBD1 (5 bases). This CDR3 contains 15 residues. V was trimmed by 0 bases and J by 7 bases, leaving 15 bases between them. Per the germline V gene, CDR1 is LGHDT and CDR2 is YNNKEL (reference sequence). CDR3 in amino acids: CASSQESWQGTGYTF. CDR3 nucleotides: TGTGCCAGCAGCCAAGAATCGTGGCAGGGAACTGGCTACACCTTC.

CDR3 coding DNA: TGTGCCAGCAGTTTTGAGCGGGGGGTTCCCTTCTTC. Amino acid sequence: CASSFERGVPFF. This sequence joins TRBV12-3 or TRBV12-4 and TRBJ2-1; TRBD2 aligns across 9 bases. This CDR3 spans 12 amino acids. J was trimmed by 16 bases and V by 3 bases; bases with no gene match: 7.

The sample holds one count of this clonotype. The V call is TRBV4-2, the J call TRBJ2-7; 8 bases are shared with TRBD2. V lost 0 bases and J lost 0; bases outside the gene matches: 10. This CDR3 comprises 18 residues. Germline values: CDR1 LGHNA, CDR2 YNFKEQ. CDR3 sequence: CASSQDLSGGVLSYEQYF. Here the CDR3 DNA reads TGTGCCAGCAGCCAAGATCTGTCGGGGGGGGTTCTCTCCTACGAGCAGTACTTC.

This clonotype was observed a few times. The gene calls are TRBV10-3 and TRBJ1-3; no clear D gene. V gave up 7 bases and J gave up 0 bases, with 10 bases separating them. Germline V CDR1 and CDR2: ENHRY, SYGVKD. The CDR3 is made up of 14 amino acids. CDR3 nucleotide sequence: TGTGCCATCACCCCCGCGGGCTCTGGAAACACCATATATTTT. As protein: CAITPAGSGNTIYF.

V usage is TRBV19 and J usage is TRBJ2-2; 11 bases align to TRBD2. The CDR3 is made up of 16 amino acids. Germline CDR1 is LNHDA and CDR2 is SQIVND (reference sequence). J gave up 2 bases and V 9 bases, and 8 bases lay outside the gene matches. The CDR3 DNA reads as TGTGCCAGCAAAGGGACTAGCGGAACCAACACCGGGGAGCTGTTTTTT. Protein sequence: CASKGTSGTNTGELFF.

There are a few counts of this clonotype. The chain carries TRBV7-3 and TRBJ2-5, with 9 positions matching TRBD2. This CDR3 has 13 residues. The germline gives CDR1 SGHTA, CDR2 FQGTGA. After removal of 5 bases from V and 7 bases from J, the junction contained 5 bases not matched to a gene. CDR3: CASSPRGGATQYF. The CDR3 DNA reads as TGTGCCAGCAGCCCTCGCGGGGGGGCGACCCAGTACTTC.

The chain combines TRBV5-5 with TRBJ2-1; D is unresolved. Germline CDR1 is SGHKS and CDR2 is YYEKEE (reference sequence). V lost 1 base and J lost 0, with 8 bases in between. CDR3 size: 15 residues. The chain's CDR3 is CASSLWLSSYNEQFF. The CDR3 DNA is TGTGCCAGCAGCTTGTGGCTGAGCTCCTACAATGAGCAGTTCTTC.